Below are 14 T cell receptor beta chains sequenced from a single sample in a study of naive and memory T cell subsets. The beta constant-region primer was an equimolar mix of two oligonucleotides covering TRBC1 and TRBC2. TCRdb itself ran the UMI-ligation and nested PCR reads through MiXCR, one entry per CDR3 protein. The data show around 160,000 distinct CDR3 sequences, 15% to 20% seen once. Sequenced input: naive CD4+ T cells from blood. The receptor set was obtained from a human donor in good health.

The rearrangement uses TRBV3-1 and TRBJ1-5; 7 bases map to TRBD1. The junction had 5 bases not matched to a gene; V was cut back by 1 base and J by 2 bases. The length of the CDR3 is 16 residues. CDR1 LGHDT and CDR2 YNNKEL come from the germline V gene (reference sequence). This CDR3 reads CASSQAGGDGNQPQHF. The DNA for the CDR3 is TGTGCCAGCAGCCAAGCAGGGGGTGACGGCAATCAGCCCCAGCATTTT.

This clonotype was seen more than once but under ten times. The chain employs TRBV5-1 and TRBJ1-1, with a possible D match to TRBD1 (6 bases). CDR1 SGHRS and CDR2 YFSETQ come from the germline V gene. V was pared by 1 base and J by 4 bases, with 11 bases between. The CDR3 has 14 amino acids. The CDR3: CASSLKGGSTEAFF. In DNA form, the CDR3 reads TGCGCCAGCAGCTTGAAGGGGGGGTCCACTGAAGCTTTCTTT.

The rearrangement uses TRBV7-2 and TRBJ2-1, with D tentatively TRBD2 (6 bases). Trimming shortened V by 5 bases and J by 6 bases, and 17 bases separated the two germline ends. CDR1 is SGHTA, CDR2 FQGNSA, per germline. This CDR3 is built from 15 residues. CDR3 protein: CASSLGRFGGNEQFF. Here the CDR3 DNA reads TGTGCCAGCAGCCTCGGCCGATTCGGGGGCAATGAGCAGTTCTTC.

The CDR3 sequence is CASSLPGGANVLTF. The CDR3 DNA sequence: TGTGCCAGCAGTTTGCCCGGTGGGGCCAACGTCCTGACTTTC. The chain joins TRBV28 to TRBJ2-6, with D unclear. The germline V gene has CDR1 MDHEN and CDR2 SYDVKM. The CDR3 totals 14 residues. With 3 bases removed from V and 3 bases from J, the gap between germline ends came to 6 bases.

This clonotype was counted only a few times. The chain combines TRBV27 with TRBJ1-1, with D unresolved. Germline V gene data show CDR1 as MNHEY and CDR2 as SMNVEV (reference sequence). This CDR3 comprises 13 residues. V was shortened by 4 bases and J by 1 base, with 7 bases between the two germline ends. The CDR3 nucleotides read TGTGCCAGCAGTTATAAGGGGAACACTGAAGCTTTCTTT. It specifies CASSYKGNTEAFF.

The rearrangement joins TRBV30 to TRBJ1-1; possibly TRBD1 for D (5 bases). This CDR3 comprises 14 residues. Trimming stripped 0 bases from V and 7 bases from J, with 15 bases between. In germline, CDR1 is GTSNPN, CDR2 SVGIG (reference sequence). CDR3: CAWSVGFRDGEAFF. Written as DNA, the CDR3 is TGTGCCTGGAGTGTTGGATTTAGGGACGGTGAAGCTTTCTTT.

This sequence joins TRBV20-1 and TRBJ2-3; D gene unclear. Germline values: CDR1 DFQATT, CDR2 SNEGSKA (reference sequence). Trimming took off 6 bases at V and 6 bases at J, with 16 bases between the two ends. The CDR3 length is 13 residues. The CDR3 reads CSAHAPATDTQYF. The DNA for the CDR3 is TGCAGTGCCCACGCCCCGGCTACCGATACGCAGTATTTT.

The V gene is TRBV11-2, the J gene TRBJ2-7; D may be TRBD2 (6 bases). The CDR3 is 11 residues long. With 2 bases removed from V and 7 bases from J, the gap between germline ends came to 6 bases. Germline loops: CDR1 SGHAT, CDR2 FQNNGV. CDR3 protein: CASSLSGEQYF. The CDR3 DNA reads as TGTGCCAGCAGCTTAAGCGGGGAGCAGTACTTC.

This clonotype occurred a few times. The chain combines TRBV7-3 with TRBJ2-1, with D uncertain. The V gene lost 3 bases and the J gene lost 10 bases, with 10 bases spanning the gap. Germline CDR1 is SGHTA and CDR2 is FQGTGA. The CDR3 sequence is 12 residues long. The CDR3 bases are TGTGCCAGCAGCTTGGTTAGCACCGAGCAGTTCTTC. Translation gives CASSLVSTEQFF.

The V and J genes are TRBV3-1 and TRBJ2-7; 10 bases agree with TRBD2. The germline V gene has CDR1 LGHDT and CDR2 YNNKEL (reference sequence). This CDR3 has 23 amino acids. V lost 0 bases and J lost 4; bases outside the gene matches: 27. DNA of the CDR3: TGTGCCAGCAGCCAAGATCGTGGATGGGTGCAGGGGATTACAGGACTAGCGGATTACGAGCAGTACTTC. Amino acid sequence: CASSQDRGWVQGITGLADYEQYF.

The CDR3 nucleotides read TGTGCCAGCAGCCCAGCATCGTACGGCAATGAGCAGTTCTTC. Protein product: CASSPASYGNEQFF. The chain recombines TRBV5-4 with TRBJ2-1; D remains ambiguous. V dropped 4 bases and J dropped 6 bases, with 14 bases sitting between them. The CDR3 spans 14 residues. Germline lookup yields CDR1 SGHNT and CDR2 YYREEE (reference sequence).

Many counts were recorded for this clonotype. The CDR3 nucleotides read TGTGCCAGCAGTTTCTCGACTCAAGATACGCAGTATTTT. Amino acid sequence: CASSFSTQDTQYF. The rearrangement joins TRBV12-3 or TRBV12-4 to TRBJ2-3; D remains ambiguous. This CDR3 is 13 amino acids long. Trimming shortened V by 3 bases and J by 5 bases, and 9 bases separated the two germline ends.

This clonotype has a handful of counts. This chain links TRBV4-3 with TRBJ2-2; 8 positions match TRBD2. The V gene's germline CDR1 is LGHNA and CDR2 YSLEER. V lost 1 base and J lost 3; bases outside the gene matches: 7. This CDR3 region has 17 residues. CDR3 residues: CASSQVTSAGDTGELFF. In nucleotides, the CDR3 is TGCGCCAGCAGCCAAGTGACTAGCGCCGGCGACACCGGGGAGCTGTTTTTT.

The chain combines TRBV6-1 with TRBJ2-7, with 10 positions matching TRBD1. The CDR3 has 15 amino acids. Losses at the gene ends were 5 bases for V and 2 bases for J; bases not matched to a gene: 6. Germline assignment: CDR1 MNHNS and CDR2 SASEGT. CDR3 DNA: TGTGCCAGCAGTTCCCGGACAGGGGGGGCCTACGAGCAGTACTTC. Its translation: CASSSRTGGAYEQYF.